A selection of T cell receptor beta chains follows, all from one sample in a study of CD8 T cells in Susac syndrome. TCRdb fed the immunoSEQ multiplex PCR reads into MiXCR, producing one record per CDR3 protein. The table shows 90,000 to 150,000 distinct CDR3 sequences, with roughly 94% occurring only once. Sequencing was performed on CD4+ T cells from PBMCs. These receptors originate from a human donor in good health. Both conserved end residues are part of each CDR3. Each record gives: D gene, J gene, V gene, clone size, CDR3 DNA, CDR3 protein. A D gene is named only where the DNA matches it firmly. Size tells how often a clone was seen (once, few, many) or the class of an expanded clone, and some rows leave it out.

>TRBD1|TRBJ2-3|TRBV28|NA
TGTGCCAGCAGTTCGGGACAGGGTTGGATATATACGCAGTATTTT
CASSSGQGWIYTQYF
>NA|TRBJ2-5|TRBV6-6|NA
TGTGCCAGCAGTTACCCCACGGGGCGGGAGACCCAGTACTTC
CASSYPTGRETQYF
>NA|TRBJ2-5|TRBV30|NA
TGTGCCTGGAGTGTAAAAGGAGAGACCCAGTACTTC
CAWSVKGETQYF
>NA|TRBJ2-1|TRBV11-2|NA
TGTGCCAGCAGCTTAGAGTGGGAGGATTACAATGAGCAGTTCTTC
CASSLEWEDYNEQFF
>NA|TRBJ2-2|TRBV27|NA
TGTGCCAGCAGTCTGGGCAAAAGGGTTACCGGGGAGCTGTTTTTT
CASSLGKRVTGELFF
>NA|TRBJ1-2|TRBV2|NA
TGTGCCAGCAGTGAGGAAAGCAGATCCTTC
CASSEESRSF
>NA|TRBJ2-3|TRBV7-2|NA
TGTGCCAGCAGCCTGGGGCCTTCAGATACGCAGTATTTT
CASSLGPSDTQYF
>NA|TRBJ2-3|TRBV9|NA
TGTGCCAGCAGCGTAGGAAGGATCGGCCCCACAGATACGCAGTATTTT
CASSVGRIGPTDTQYF
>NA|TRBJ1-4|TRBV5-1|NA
TGCGCCAGCAGAGGGGACGATTATGAAAAACTGTTTTTT
CASRGDDYEKLFF
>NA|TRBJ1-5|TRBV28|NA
TGTGCCTCGGCTAGGGCCAGTCAGCCCCAGCATTTT
CASARASQPQHF
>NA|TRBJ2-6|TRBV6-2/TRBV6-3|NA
TGTGCCAGCAGCCGCGACAGCTCTGGGGCCAACGTCCTGACTTTC
CASSRDSSGANVLTF
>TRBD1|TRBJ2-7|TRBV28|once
TGTGCCAGCAGTTCGGGACAGTTTACCTACGAGCAGTACTTC
CASSSGQFTYEQYF
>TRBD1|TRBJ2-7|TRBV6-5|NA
TGTGCCAGCAAGCCGGGACAGGGCGCCTACGAGCAGTACTTC
CASKPGQGAYEQYF
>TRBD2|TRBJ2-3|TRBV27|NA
TGTGCCAGCACCCCGACTAGCGGGAGGATGGATACGCAGTATTTT
CASTPTSGRMDTQYF
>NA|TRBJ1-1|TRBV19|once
TGTGCCAGTAGTATAGACAGGGAGAACACTGAAGCTTTCTTT
CASSIDRENTEAFF
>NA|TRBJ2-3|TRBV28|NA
TGTGCCAGCAGTTCCCCAGATACGCAGTATTTT
CASSSPDTQYF
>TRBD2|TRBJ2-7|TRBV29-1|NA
TGCAGCGTTGCAAAGGGGAGGAATAGCGGGATGCAGTACTTC
CSVAKGRNSGMQYF
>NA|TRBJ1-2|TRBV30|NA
TGTGCCTGGACAGGGTTTAAGGCTAACTATGGCTACACCTTC
CAWTGFKANYGYTF
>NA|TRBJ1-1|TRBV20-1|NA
TGCAGTGCCCGAGATCCCCTGGTAGCTTTCTTT
CSARDPLVAFF
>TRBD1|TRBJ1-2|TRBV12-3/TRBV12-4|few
TGTGCCAGCAGTCCCGGACAGGGGGCTTATGGCTACACCTTC
CASSPGQGAYGYTF
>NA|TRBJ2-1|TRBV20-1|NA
TGCAGTGCCCCCGCTCCTGGGGGTATGGGTGAGCAGTTCTTC
CSAPAPGGMGEQFF
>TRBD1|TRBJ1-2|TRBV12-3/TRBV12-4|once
TGTGCCAGCAAAGGACAGGGTCTTGTGGGCTACACCTTC
CASKGQGLVGYTF
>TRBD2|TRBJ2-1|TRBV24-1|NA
TGTGCCACCCAGGTAGCGGGAGGCTATGAGCAGTTCTTC
CATQVAGGYEQFF
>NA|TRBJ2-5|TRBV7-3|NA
TGTGCCAGCAGCTTACTTATGAGCGTCGTAGGCGAGACCCAGTACTTC
CASSLLMSVVGETQYF
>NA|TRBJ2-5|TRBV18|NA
TGTGCCAGCTCACCAAGCGCGGAGACCCAGTACTTC
CASSPSAETQYF
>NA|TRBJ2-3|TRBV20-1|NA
TGCAGTTCTGGACCGGGGGACCCTTCGATTGCTACGCAGTATTTT
CSSGPGDPSIATQYF
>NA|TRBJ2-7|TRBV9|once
TGTGCCAGCAGCGCCGGGACCGTATCCTACGAGCAGTACTTC
CASSAGTVSYEQYF
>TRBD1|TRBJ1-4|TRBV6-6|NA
TGTGCCATTGCGGACAGGGGGAATGAAAAACTGTTTTTT
CAIADRGNEKLFF
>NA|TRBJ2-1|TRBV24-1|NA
TGTGCCACCAGTGGTTGGCCTCTTTACAATGAGCAGTTCTTC
CATSGWPLYNEQFF
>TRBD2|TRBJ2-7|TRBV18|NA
TGTGCCAGCTCACCAGGGAAGACTAGCGGGAGTCGGGAGCAGTACTTC
CASSPGKTSGSREQYF
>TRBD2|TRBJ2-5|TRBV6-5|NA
TGTGCCAGCAGCATCATAGCGGGAGGCGAGACCCAGTACTTC
CASSIIAGGETQYF
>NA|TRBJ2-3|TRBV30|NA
TGTGCCTGGAGTGTACAAGGGGATACGCAGTATTTT
CAWSVQGDTQYF
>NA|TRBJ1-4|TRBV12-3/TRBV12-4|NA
TGTGCCAGCAGTTTAGGCAGCGGGGAAAAACTGTTTTTT
CASSLGSGEKLFF